This TCR beta chain was sequenced during a study of CD8 T cells in Susac syndrome. Concerning this clonotype itself: Its antigen is unidentified.

With random hexamers, about 0.5 to 1 ug RNA was reverse transcribed. The authors amplified TCR beta CDR3 across 54 Vbeta and 13 Jbeta using immunoSEQ multiplex PCR. TCRdb reprocessed the immunoSEQ multiplex PCR reads via MiXCR and lists one record per CDR3 protein. In the table there are under 200,000 distinct CDR3 sequences, around 94% of which are singletons. The CDR3 extends over 16 amino acids. V was trimmed by 0 bases and J by 7 bases, leaving 13 bases between them. From germline, CDR1 is LGHNA and CDR2 YSLEER. TCR beta was sequenced from blood CD8+ and CD4+ T cells. General study points: Acknowledgment was made by the study that its TCR sequencing and HLA analysis involved a relatively small number of individuals. Repertoires of Susac syndrome CD4+ T cells lacked clonal expansion.

Sequenced input: CD4+ T cells from PBMCs. The source of this sequence is a human donor with Susac syndrome. The gene calls are TRBV4-3 and TRBJ1-6; D perhaps matches TRBD1 (6 bases). The CDR3 DNA sequence: TGCGCCAGCAGCCAAGACGGGTGGGGGGCCAATTCACCCCTCCACTTT. It translates to CASSQDGWGANSPLHF.